Detailed here is one T cell receptor (beta chain). This record belongs to a study of T cell changes during pregnancy in multiple sclerosis. The V gene's germline CDR1 is SGHTS and CDR2 YDEGEE. The CDR3 extends over 16 amino acids. Trimming pared 0 bases from V and 2 bases from J, leaving 12 bases between. TCRdb keeps only in-frame clones here, not all; method: immunoSEQ multiplex PCR. The data show under 70,000 clones, with approximately 94% seen just once and roughly 2.4% held by the top ten. The rearrangement links TRBV5-8 to TRBJ1-3; D not resolved. This receptor was identified in a female donor with multiple sclerosis, enrolled in a pregnancy study. This specimen was CD8+ T cells from peripheral blood mononuclear cells, taken after pregnancy. Here the CDR3 reads CASSLAVAQAGNTIYF. In nucleotides, the CDR3 is TGTGCCAGCAGCTTGGCCGTAGCACAAGCTGGAAACACCATATATTTT.